This T cell receptor beta chain was profiled in a study of Ad26.COV2.S vaccination and SARS-CoV-2 variants. Study details: This donor came from the COV1001 trial of Ad26.COV2.S. Into the muscle, Ad26.COV2.S was dosed once or twice, 56 days apart.

As to treatment: some 19 received Ad26.COV2.S at low or high dose, single or two shots; 5 received placebo; per-sample allocation not given. Repertoires come from day 63 after the first vaccine or placebo injection. Germline assignment: CDR1 MDHEN and CDR2 SYDVKM. CDR3 length: 15 residues. The ends were cut back, 6 bases at V and 3 bases at J, with 17 bases in the middle. Repertoires were generated with immunoSEQ multiplex PCR, while TCRdb's copy carries only in-frame clones and drops some. In the table there are approximately 460,000 clones, roughly 87% of which are singletons. The chain joins TRBV28 to TRBJ1-2; D gene ambiguous. This TCR came from a person aged 18-65 years who received the Ad26.COV2.S COVID-19 vaccine or a placebo. Sequenced material: peripheral blood, taken in a trial of Ad26.COV2.S vaccine versus placebo. The CDR3 sequence: CASSPQSQPYYGYTF. Written as DNA, the CDR3 is TGTGCCAGCAGCCCTCAATCTCAGCCATACTATGGCTACACCTTC.